The clone carrying this TCR beta chain was picked up one time. Its antigen is unknown. These data are taken from a study of cytomegalovirus exposure and HLA in healthy donors. Looking at the study overall: Around 85 million unique TCR sequences came from HLA-typed donors in an early release. Study findings and constraints: Presence/absence analyses treated sequencing depth as roughly uniform across donors. Rarity characterized most TCR sequences, yet some public TCRs appeared in many donors.

The CDR3 length is 14 residues. CDR1 is MDHEN, CDR2 SYDVKM, per germline. V was clipped by 5 bases and J by 4 bases; unmatched bases: 4. The PCR made use of 60 Vbeta and 13 Jbeta primers. In the original analysis: In a later analysis, some 80 million unique TCR beta chains included roughly 11 million shared by two or more donors. TCRdb's copy holds only in-frame clones and misses some; the assay was immunoSEQ multiplex PCR. D and trimming come from the DNA, and the V and J calls and clone size come from that table. Of around 150,000 clones in the sample, 79% are singletons; the top ten hold about 3.5%.

Sequencing was done on a sample of PBMCs. The receptor comes from a human donor in good health. The rearrangement links TRBV28 to TRBJ2-1; 8 bases line up with TRBD2. CDR3 amino acids: CASSKLAVYNEQFF. DNA of the CDR3: TGTGCCAGCAGTAAACTAGCGGTATACAATGAGCAGTTCTTC.